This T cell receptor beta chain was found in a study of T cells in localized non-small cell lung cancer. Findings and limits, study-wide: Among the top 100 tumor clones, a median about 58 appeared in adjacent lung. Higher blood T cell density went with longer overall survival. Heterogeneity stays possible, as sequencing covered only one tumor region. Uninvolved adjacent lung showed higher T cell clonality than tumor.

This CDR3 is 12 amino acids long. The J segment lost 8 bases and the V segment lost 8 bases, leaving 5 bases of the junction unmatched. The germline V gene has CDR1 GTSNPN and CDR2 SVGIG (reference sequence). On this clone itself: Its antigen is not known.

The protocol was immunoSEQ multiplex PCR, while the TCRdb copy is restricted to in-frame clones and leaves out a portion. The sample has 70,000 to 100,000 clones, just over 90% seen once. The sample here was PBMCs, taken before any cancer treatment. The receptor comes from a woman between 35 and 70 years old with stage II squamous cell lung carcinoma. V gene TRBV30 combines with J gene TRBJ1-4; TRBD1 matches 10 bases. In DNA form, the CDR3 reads TGTGCCGGGACAGGGGAATTAGAAAAACTGTTTTTT. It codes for CAGTGELEKLFF. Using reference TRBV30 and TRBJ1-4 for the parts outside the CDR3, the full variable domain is SQTIHQWPATLVQPVGSPLSLECTVEGTSNPNLYWYRQAAGRGLQLLFYSVGIGQISSEVPQNLSASRPQDRQFILSSKKLLLSDSGFYLCAGTGELEKLFFGSGTQLSVL.